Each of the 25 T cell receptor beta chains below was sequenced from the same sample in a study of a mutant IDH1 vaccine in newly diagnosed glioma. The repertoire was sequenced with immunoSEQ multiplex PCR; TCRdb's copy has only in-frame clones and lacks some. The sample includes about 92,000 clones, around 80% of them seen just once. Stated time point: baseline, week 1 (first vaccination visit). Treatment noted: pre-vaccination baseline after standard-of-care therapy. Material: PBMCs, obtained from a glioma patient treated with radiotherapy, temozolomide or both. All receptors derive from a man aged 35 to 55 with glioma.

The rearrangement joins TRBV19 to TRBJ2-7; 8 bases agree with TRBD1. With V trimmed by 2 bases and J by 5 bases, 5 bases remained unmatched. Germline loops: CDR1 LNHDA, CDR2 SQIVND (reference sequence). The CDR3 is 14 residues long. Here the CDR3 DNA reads TGTGCCAGTAGTATATCCCTGACAGGGGACGAGCAGTACTTC. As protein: CASSISLTGDEQYF.

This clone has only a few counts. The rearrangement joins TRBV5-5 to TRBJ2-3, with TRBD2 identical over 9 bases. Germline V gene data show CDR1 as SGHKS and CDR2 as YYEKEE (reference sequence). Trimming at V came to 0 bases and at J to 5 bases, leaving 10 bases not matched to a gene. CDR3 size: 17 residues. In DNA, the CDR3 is TGTGCCAGCAGCTTGGAGGCCAGCCCACTAGCGGGAGATACGCAGTATTTT. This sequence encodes CASSLEASPLAGDTQYF.

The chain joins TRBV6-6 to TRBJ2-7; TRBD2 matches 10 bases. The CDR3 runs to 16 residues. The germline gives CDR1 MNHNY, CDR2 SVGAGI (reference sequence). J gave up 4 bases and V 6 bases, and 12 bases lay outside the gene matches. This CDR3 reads CASRGLNIAGGYEQYF. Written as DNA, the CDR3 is TGTGCCAGCAGGGGCCTAAACATAGCGGGAGGTTACGAGCAGTACTTC.

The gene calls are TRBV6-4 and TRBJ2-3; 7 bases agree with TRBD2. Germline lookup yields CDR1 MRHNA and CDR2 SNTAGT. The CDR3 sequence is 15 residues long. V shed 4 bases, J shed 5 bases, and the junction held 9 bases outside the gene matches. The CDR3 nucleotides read TGTGCCAGCAGTGCAGGGACTAACGAAAAAGATACGCAGTATTTT. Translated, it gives CASSAGTNEKDTQYF.

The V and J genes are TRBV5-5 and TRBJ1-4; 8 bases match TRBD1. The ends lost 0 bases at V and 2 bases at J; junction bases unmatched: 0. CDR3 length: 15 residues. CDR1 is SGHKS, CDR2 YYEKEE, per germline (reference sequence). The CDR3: CASSLGTGTNEKLFF. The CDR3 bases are TGTGCCAGCAGCTTGGGGACAGGGACTAATGAAAAACTGTTTTTT.

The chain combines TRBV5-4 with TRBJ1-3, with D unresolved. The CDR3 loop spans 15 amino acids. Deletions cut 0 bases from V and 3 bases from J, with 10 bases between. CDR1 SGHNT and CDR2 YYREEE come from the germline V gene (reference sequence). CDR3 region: CASSLGPLGGNTIYF. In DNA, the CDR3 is TGTGCCAGCAGCTTGGGTCCTTTGGGTGGAAACACCATATATTTT.

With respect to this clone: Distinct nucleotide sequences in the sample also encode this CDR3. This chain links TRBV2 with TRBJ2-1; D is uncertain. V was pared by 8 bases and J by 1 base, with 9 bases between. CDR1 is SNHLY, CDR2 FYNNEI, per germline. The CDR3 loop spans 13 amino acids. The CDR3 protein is CASGSGSYNEQFF. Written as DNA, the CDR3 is TGTGCCAGCGGGTCGGGTTCCTACAATGAGCAGTTCTTC.

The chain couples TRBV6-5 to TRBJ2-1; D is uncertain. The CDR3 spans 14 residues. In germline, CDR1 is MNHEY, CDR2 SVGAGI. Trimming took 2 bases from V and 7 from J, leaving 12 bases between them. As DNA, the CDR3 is TGTGCCAGCAGTTACGCGGCAGGTCGGAATGAGCAGTTCTTC. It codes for CASSYAAGRNEQFF.

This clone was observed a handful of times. Here the CDR3 DNA reads TGTGCCAGCAGTCCACCGGGACAGCTCTATGGCTACACCTTC. Amino acid sequence: CASSPPGQLYGYTF. The chain uses TRBV28 and TRBJ1-2; 7 bases fit TRBD1. With 5 bases clipped from V and 4 bases from J, the junction kept 7 bases outside the gene matches. CDR3 length equals 14 residues. Germline V gives CDR1 MDHEN, CDR2 SYDVKM.

CDR3 DNA: TGTGCCAGCAGCTTTCAAGACAGGAATGAGCAGTTCTTC. Residues: CASSFQDRNEQFF. The rearrangement links TRBV7-8 to TRBJ2-1; possibly TRBD1 for D (6 bases). V lost 3 bases and J lost 7, with 10 bases in between. Looked up from germline, CDR1 is SGHVS and CDR2 is FQNEAQ. This CDR3 contains 13 residues.

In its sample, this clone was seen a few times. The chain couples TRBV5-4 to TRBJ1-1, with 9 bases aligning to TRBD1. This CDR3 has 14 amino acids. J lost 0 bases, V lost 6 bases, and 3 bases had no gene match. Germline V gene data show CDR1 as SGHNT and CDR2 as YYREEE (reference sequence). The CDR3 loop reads CASTGTGLNTEAFF. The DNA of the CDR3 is TGTGCCAGCACCGGGACAGGGCTGAACACTGAAGCTTTCTTT.

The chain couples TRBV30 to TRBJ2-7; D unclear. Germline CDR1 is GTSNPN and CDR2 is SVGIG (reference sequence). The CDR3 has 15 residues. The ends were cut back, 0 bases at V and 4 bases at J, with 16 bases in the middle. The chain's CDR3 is CAWSVGGFGEYEQYF. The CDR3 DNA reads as TGTGCCTGGAGTGTAGGTGGGTTTGGCGAGTACGAGCAGTACTTC.

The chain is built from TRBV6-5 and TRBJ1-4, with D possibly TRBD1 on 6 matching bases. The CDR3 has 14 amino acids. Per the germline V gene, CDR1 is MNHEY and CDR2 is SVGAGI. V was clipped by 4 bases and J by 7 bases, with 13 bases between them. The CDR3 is CASSWGRGGEKLFF. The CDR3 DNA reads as TGTGCCAGCAGTTGGGGCAGGGGAGGTGAAAAACTGTTTTTT.

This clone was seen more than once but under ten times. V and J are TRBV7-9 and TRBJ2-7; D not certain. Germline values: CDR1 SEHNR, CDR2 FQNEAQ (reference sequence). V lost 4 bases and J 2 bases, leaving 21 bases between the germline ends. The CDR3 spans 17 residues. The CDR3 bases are TGTGCCAGCAGCTCGACCAGAGGTGGGGTACCTACCTACGAGCAGTACTTC. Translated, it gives CASSSTRGGVPTYEQYF.

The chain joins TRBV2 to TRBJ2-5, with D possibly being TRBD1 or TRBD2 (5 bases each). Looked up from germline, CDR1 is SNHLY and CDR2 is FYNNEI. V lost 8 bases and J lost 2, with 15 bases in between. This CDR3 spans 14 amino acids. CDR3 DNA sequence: TGTGCCAGCCGGGGTGGAAGGGGTCAAGAGACCCAGTACTTC. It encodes CASRGGRGQETQYF. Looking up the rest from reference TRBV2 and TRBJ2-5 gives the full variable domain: EPEVTQTPSHQVTQMGQEVILRCVPISNHLYFYWYRQILGQKVEFLVSFYNNEISEKSEIFDDQFSVERPDGSNFTLKIRSTKLEDSAMYFCASRGGRGQETQYFGPGTRLLVL.

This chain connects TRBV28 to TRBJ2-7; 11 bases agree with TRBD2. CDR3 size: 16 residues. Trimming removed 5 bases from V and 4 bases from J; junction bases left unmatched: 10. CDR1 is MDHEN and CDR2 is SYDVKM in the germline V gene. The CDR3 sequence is CASSILPGLAEYEQYF. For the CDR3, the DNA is TGTGCCAGCAGTATTCTGCCGGGACTAGCGGAATACGAGCAGTACTTC.

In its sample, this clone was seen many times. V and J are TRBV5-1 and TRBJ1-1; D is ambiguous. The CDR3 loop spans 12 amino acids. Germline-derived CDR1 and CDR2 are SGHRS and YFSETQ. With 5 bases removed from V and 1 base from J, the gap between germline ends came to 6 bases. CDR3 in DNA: TGCGCCAGCAGGCTTTCGAACACTGAAGCTTTCTTT. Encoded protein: CASRLSNTEAFF.

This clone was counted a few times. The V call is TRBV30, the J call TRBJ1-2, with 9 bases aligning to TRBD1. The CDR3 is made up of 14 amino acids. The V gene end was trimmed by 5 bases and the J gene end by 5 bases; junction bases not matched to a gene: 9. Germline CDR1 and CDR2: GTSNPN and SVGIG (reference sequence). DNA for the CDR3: TGTGCCTGGGCCGGGACAGGGACAACTTATGGCTACACCTTC. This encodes CAWAGTGTTYGYTF.

DNA for the CDR3: TGCGCCAGCAGCCAAGCAGTACGAACAGGCGCTACTCAGCAGTACTTC. This translates into CASSQAVRTGATQQYF. This chain links TRBV4-3 with TRBJ2-7, with a tentative D call TRBD1 (5 bases). The length of the CDR3 is 16 residues. V was clipped by 1 base and J by 8 bases, with 21 bases between them. Germline V lookup: CDR1 LGHNA, CDR2 YSLEER.

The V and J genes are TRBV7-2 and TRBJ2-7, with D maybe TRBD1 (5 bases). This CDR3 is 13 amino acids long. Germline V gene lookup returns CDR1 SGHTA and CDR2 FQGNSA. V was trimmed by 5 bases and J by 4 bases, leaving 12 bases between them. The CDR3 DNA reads TGTGCCAGCAGCCCGAGTAGGGGTTACGAGCAGTACTTC. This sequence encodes CASSPSRGYEQYF.

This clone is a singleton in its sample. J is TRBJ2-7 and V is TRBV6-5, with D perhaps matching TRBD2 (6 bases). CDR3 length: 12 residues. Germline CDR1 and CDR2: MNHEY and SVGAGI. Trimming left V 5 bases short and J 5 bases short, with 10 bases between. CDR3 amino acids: CASSPAGNEQYF. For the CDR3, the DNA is TGTGCCAGCAGTCCGGCGGGGAACGAGCAGTACTTC.

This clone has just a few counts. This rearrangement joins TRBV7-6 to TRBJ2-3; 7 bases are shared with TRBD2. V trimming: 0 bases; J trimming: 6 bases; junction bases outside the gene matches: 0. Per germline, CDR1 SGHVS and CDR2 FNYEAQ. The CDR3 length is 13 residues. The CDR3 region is CASSLAGGDTQYF. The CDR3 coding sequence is TGTGCCAGCAGCTTAGCGGGAGGGGATACGCAGTATTTT.

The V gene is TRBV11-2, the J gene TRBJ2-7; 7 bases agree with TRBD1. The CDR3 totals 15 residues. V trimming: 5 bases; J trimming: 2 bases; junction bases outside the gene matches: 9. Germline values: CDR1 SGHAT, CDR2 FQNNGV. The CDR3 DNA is TGTGCCAGCAGCCAGGGGGTTGGTTCGCCCTACGAGCAGTACTTC. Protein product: CASSQGVGSPYEQYF.

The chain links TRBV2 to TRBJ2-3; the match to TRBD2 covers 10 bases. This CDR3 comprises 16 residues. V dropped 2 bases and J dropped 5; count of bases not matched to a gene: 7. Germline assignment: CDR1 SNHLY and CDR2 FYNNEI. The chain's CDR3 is CASSELSGRRVDTQYF. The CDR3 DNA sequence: TGTGCCAGCAGTGAACTTAGCGGGAGGCGAGTAGATACGCAGTATTTT. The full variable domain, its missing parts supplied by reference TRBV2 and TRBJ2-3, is EPEVTQTPSHQVTQMGQEVILRCVPISNHLYFYWYRQILGQKVEFLVSFYNNEISEKSEIFDDQFSVERPDGSNFTLKIRSTKLEDSAMYFCASSELSGRRVDTQYFGPGTRLTVL.

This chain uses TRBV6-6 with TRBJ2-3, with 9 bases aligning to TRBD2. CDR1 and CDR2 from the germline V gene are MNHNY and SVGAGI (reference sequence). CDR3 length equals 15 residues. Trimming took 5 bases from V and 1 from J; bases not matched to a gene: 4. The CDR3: CASSQVAGGTDTQYF. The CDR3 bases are TGTGCCAGCAGTCAGGTAGCGGGGGGCACAGATACGCAGTATTTT.